This T cell receptor (beta chain) was profiled in a study of post-analysis software for immune sequencing data (dated by TCRdb to about 2015). Some background on the complete study: Relapsing-remitting, secondary progressive and progressive-relapsing multiple sclerosis were recorded as disease courses, and subtype annotation was lacking for some patients. A subset of samples was prepared in parallel using single-end sample barcoding, then pooled and co-amplified after Illumina adapter ligation. The patient repertoires were compared against approximately ten previously published healthy control repertoires obtained from donors aged 6 to 25 years.

Comment on this clonotype: Its target antigen remains unknown. The input lacks base qualities; no much larger clone sits a single base away.

To prepare the library, PCR was applied. The sequencer listed for this sample is Illumina HiSeq 2500. To reduce PCR and sequencing biases, unique molecular identifiers were built into the TCR beta cDNA libraries. About 500,000 cDNA molecules were obtained for every 1 to 10 million input T cells, so each molecule roughly corresponded to one T cell. The patient libraries were prepared and sequenced with the same protocol used for the earlier healthy control dataset. Samples belonging to the same batch were prepared together, multiplexed and sequenced on a shared HiSeq lane. The paper's data handling went like this. Raw barcoded reads were processed with MIGEC, and single-read molecular identifier groups were discarded before consensus assembly and CDR3 extraction. Clonotype tables were post-analysed with VDJtools, and diversity was normalized by down-sampling all datasets to the smallest sample size. To correct batch-related cross-sample contamination, repertoire overlap clustering matched CDR3 amino acid sequences but not nucleotide sequences. TCRdb reworked the public reads: Q25 trimming with fastp, MiXCR clone assembly, productive beta chains retained. Each entry merges the rows of one CDR3 protein and shows their most common DNA and genes. The V and J calls here are based on TCRdb, not the publication. In all, the sample holds fewer than 550,000 distinct CDR3 sequences, and under 40% of those were seen once. The top ten constitute about 5.6% of the sample.

To demonstrate the VDJtools post-analysis software, the study profiled TCR beta repertoires from the peripheral blood of 10 to 15 young patients with multiple sclerosis. Multiple sclerosis patients were children and adolescents aged roughly 6 to 17 years. V loses 6 bases at its end and J loses 0 bases; junction bases beyond the gene matches: 11. Per the germline V gene (reference sequence), MNHEY is the CDR1 and SMNVEV is the CDR2. The cysteine opens and the phenylalanine closes a CDR3 of 17 amino acids. Just the 51-base CDR3 DNA is kept, in frame starting at base 1. Summary of the overall study and its limitations: Significantly higher frequencies in patients than in controls were found for about five TRBV segments, including TRBV5-6, TRBV5-1 and TRBV20-1. The multiple sclerosis patient group was slightly younger than the control group. Significantly lower normalized Chao1 diversity was found in multiple sclerosis patients than in controls, suggesting substantial peripheral T-cell clonal expansion. When samples were clustered directly using the F measure, samples prepared in the same batch co-clustered strongly, which prompted a batch-effect correction.

The sample comprised blood. This sequence was found in a girl aged 2-17 years with multiple sclerosis. The rearrangement joined TRBV27 to TRBJ2-3; 8 nucleotides in the junction match TRBD1. The nucleotide sequence is given as TGTGCCAGCAGCGGGTGGGAGGACAGGGCTAGCACAGATACGCAGTATTTT. The resulting protein is CASSGWEDRASTDTQYF.